This T cell receptor (beta chain) was recorded in a study of cytomegalovirus exposure and HLA in healthy donors. PCR primers comprised 60 Vbeta and 13 Jbeta primers. Data came from immunoSEQ multiplex PCR; TCRdb stores just in-frame clones and leaves some out. The sample has about 160,000 clones; 87% are singletons. V was clipped by 3 bases and J by 0 bases, with 15 bases between them. This CDR3 is 16 amino acids long. The germline gives CDR1 MNHNS, CDR2 SASEGT. To note about this clone: Antigen: not known.

Findings and limits, study-wide: Analysis was carried out at a later point, and it linked a missense DCLRE1C variant to TCR beta V- and J-gene trimming. Analysis performed later found more than 15,000 TCR beta sequences associated with HLA alleles at 0.05 false discovery rate.

Though nominally healthy at sampling, donors likely had unrecorded immune exposures. Sequenced: PBMCs. This chain joins TRBV6-1 and TRBJ2-7; maybe TRBD2 (7 bases). The TCR comes from a woman in her 30s in good health and CMV-seronegative. The chain's CDR3 is CASSDRGGPGSYEQYF. CDR3 nucleotide sequence: TGTGCCAGCAGTGACAGGGGAGGGCCGGGCTCCTACGAGCAGTACTTC.